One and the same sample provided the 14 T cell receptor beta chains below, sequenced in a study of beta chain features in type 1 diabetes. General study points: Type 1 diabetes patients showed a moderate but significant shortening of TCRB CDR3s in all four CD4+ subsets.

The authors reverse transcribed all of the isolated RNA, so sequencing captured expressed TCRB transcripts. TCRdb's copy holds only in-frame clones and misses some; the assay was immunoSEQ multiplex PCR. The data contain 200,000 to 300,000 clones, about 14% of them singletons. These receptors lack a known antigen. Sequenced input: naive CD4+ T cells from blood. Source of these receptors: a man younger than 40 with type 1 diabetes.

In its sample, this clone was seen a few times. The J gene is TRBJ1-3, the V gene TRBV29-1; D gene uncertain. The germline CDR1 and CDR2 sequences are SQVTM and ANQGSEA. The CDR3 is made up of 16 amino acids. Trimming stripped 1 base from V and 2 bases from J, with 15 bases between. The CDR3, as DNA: TGCAGCGTTGAAGCCCGCCGGCCAGGAACTGGAAACACCATATATTTT. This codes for CSVEARRPGTGNTIYF.

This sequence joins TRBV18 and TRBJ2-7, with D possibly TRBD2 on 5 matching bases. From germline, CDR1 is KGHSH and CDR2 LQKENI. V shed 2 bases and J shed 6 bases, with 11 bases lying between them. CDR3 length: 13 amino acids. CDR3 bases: TGTGCCAGCTCACCAGGAGTAACTAGCGAGCAGTACTTC. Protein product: CASSPGVTSEQYF.

DNA for the CDR3: TGTGCCAGCAGCGTAGGGGGGGACTCCTACGAGCAGTACTTC. It encodes CASSVGGDSYEQYF. The chain links TRBV9 to TRBJ2-7, with a weak D call TRBD2 (6 bases). The CDR3 is 14 residues long. Germline loops: CDR1 SGDLS, CDR2 YYNGEE. The V end lost 0 bases, the J end lost 0 bases, and 7 bases lay between the germline ends.

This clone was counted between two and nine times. For the CDR3, the DNA is TGCGCCAGCAGCCCCACAGGCGACACTGAAGCTTTCTTT. This encodes CASSPTGDTEAFF. The V and J genes are TRBV5-1 and TRBJ1-1, with a tentative D call TRBD1 (5 bases). The CDR3 contains 13 residues. V lost 4 bases and J lost 3, with 10 bases in between. The germline gives CDR1 SGHRS, CDR2 YFSETQ.

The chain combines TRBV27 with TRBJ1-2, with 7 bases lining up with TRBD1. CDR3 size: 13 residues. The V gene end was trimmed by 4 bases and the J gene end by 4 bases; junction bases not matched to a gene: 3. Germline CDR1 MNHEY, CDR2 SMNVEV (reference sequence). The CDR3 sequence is CASSSSGGYGYTF. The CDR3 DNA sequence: TGTGCCAGCAGTTCTTCAGGGGGCTATGGCTACACCTTC.

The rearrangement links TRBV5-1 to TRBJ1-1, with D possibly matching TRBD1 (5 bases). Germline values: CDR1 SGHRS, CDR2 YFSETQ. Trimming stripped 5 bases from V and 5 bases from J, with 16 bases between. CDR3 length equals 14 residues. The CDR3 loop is CASRFLREGTEAFF. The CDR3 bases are TGCGCCAGCAGGTTCCTCAGGGAAGGTACTGAAGCTTTCTTT.

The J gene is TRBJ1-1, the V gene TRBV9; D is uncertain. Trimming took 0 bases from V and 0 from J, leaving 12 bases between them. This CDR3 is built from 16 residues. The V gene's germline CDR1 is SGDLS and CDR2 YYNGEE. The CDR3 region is CASSVGAGLLNTEAFF. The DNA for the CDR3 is TGTGCCAGCAGCGTAGGGGCAGGTCTTTTGAACACTGAAGCTTTCTTT.

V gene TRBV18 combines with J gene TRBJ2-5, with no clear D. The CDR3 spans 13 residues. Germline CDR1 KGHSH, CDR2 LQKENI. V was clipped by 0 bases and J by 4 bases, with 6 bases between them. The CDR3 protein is CASSPPGPETQYF. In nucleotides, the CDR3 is TGTGCCAGCTCACCACCCGGTCCAGAGACCCAGTACTTC. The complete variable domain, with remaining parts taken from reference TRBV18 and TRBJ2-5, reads NAGVMQNPRHLVRRRGQEARLRCSPMKGHSHVYWYRQLPEEGLKFMVYLQKENIIDESGMPKERFSAEFPKEGPSILRIQQVVRGDSAAYFCASSPPGPETQYFGPGTRLLVL.

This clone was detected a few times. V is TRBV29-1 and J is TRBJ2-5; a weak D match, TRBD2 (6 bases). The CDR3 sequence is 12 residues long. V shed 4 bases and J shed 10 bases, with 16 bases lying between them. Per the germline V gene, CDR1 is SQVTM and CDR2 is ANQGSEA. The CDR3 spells CSVAAGGVGQYF. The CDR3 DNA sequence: TGCAGCGTTGCAGCGGGCGGGGTTGGCCAGTACTTC.

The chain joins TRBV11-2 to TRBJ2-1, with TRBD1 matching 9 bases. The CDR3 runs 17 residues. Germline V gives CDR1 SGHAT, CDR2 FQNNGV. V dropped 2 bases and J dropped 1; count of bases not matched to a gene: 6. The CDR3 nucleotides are TGTGCCAGCAGCTTACGGACCGGGACAGGGTCCTACAATGAGCAGTTCTTC. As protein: CASSLRTGTGSYNEQFF.

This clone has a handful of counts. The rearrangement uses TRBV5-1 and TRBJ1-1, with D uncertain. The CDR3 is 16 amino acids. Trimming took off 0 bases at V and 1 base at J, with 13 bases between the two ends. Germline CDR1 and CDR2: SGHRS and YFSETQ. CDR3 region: CASSLESVNRNTEAFF. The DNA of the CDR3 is TGCGCCAGCAGCTTGGAGTCGGTTAATCGGAACACTGAAGCTTTCTTT.

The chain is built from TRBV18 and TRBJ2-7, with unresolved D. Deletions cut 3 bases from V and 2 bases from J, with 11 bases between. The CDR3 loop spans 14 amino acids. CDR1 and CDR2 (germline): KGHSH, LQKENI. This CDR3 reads CASSPSGVPYEQYF. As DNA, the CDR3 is TGTGCCAGCTCACCCTCAGGTGTTCCCTACGAGCAGTACTTC.

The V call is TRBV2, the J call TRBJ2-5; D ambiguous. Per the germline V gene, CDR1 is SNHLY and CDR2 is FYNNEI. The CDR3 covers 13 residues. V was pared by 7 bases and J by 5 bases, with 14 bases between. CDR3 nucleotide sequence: TGTGCCAGCACGCCCAAACCGAGGGAGACCCAGTACTTC. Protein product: CASTPKPRETQYF.

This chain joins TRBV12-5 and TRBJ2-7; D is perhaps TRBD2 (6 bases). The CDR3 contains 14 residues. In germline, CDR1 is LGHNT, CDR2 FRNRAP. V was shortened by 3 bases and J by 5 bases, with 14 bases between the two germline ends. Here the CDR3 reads CASGFAGLSHEQYF. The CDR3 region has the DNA TGTGCTAGTGGTTTCGCGGGACTGTCTCACGAGCAGTACTTC. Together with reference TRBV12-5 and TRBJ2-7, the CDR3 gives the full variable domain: DARVTQTPRHKVTEMGQEVTMRCQPILGHNTVFWYRQTMMQGLELLAYFRNRAPLDDSGMPKDRFSAEMPDATLATLKIQPSEPRDSAVYFCASGFAGLSHEQYFGPGTRLTVT.